This TCR beta chain was recorded in a study of blood T cell repertoires in COVID-19. Study information: Whether acute or convalescent, the COVID-19 samples came from the United States, Italy and Spain. The analysed material was cDNA or gDNA that came from T cells, B-cell-depleted T cells, or PBMCs.

CDR1 is LNHDA, CDR2 SQIVND, per germline (reference sequence). This CDR3 has 16 amino acids. V dropped 8 bases and J dropped 4 bases, with 23 bases sitting between them. Source study methods: Estimated nucleated cell counts came from reference gene primer amplification. TCRdb's copy holds only in-frame clones and misses some; the assay was immunoSEQ multiplex PCR. V and J calls and clone size are copied from that table; D and trimming were computed from the DNA. The sample carries 150,000 or so clones, roughly four fifths recorded once. This clone has only a few counts. What was sequenced was peripheral blood. This sequence joins TRBV19 and TRBJ1-1; D is unclear. The receptor was isolated from a man aged 60 to 69 with active or convalescent COVID-19. The CDR3 reads CASRGAPGMIPTEAFF. For the CDR3, the DNA is TGTGCCAGTCGGGGAGCACCCGGGATGATACCCACTGAAGCTTTCTTT.